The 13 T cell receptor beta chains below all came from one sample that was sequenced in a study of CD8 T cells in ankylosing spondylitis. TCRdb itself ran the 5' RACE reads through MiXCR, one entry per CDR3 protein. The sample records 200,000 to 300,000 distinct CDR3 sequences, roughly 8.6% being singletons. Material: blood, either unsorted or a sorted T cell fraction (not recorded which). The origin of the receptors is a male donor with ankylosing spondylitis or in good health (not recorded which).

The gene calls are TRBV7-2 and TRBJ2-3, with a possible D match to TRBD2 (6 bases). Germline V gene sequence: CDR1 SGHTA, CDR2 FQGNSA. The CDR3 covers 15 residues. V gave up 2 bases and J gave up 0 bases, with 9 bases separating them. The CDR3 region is CASSLQLASTDTQYF. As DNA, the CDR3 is TGTGCCAGCAGCTTACAGCTAGCGAGCACAGATACGCAGTATTTT. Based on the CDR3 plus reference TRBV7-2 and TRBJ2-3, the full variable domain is GAGVSQSPSNKVTEKGKDVELRCDPISGHTALYWYRQSLGQGLEFLIYFQGNSAPDKSGLPSDRFSAERTGGSVSTLTIQRTQQEDSAVYLCASSLQLASTDTQYFGPGTRLTVL.

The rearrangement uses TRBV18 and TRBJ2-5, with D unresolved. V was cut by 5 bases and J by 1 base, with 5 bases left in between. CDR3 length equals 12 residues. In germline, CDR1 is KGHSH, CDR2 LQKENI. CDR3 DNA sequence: TGTGCCAGCTCAGCTCTCCAAGAGACCCAGTACTTC. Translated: CASSALQETQYF. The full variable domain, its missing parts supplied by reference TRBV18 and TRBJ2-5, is NAGVMQNPRHLVRRRGQEARLRCSPMKGHSHVYWYRQLPEEGLKFMVYLQKENIIDESGMPKERFSAEFPKEGPSILRIQQVVRGDSAAYFCASSALQETQYFGPGTRLLVL.

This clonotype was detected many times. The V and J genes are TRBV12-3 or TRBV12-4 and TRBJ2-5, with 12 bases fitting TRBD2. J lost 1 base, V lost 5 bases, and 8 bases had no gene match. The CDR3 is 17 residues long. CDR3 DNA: TGTGCCAGCAGTGTACGGACTAGCGGGGCTTTCCAAGAGACCCAGTACTTC. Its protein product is CASSVRTSGAFQETQYF.

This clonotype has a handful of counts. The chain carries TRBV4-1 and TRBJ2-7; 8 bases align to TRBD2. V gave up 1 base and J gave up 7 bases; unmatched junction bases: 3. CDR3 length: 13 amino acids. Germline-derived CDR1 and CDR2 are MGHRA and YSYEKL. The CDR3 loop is CASSQAGGREQYF. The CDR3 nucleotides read TGCGCCAGCAGCCAAGCGGGAGGGCGGGAGCAGTACTTC.

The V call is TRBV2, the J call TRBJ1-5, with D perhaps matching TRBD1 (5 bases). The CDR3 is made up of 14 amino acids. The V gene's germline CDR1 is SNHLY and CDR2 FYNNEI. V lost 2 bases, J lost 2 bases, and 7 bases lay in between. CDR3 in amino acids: CASSEMTGNQPQHF. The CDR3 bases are TGTGCCAGCAGTGAAATGACAGGCAATCAGCCCCAGCATTTT.

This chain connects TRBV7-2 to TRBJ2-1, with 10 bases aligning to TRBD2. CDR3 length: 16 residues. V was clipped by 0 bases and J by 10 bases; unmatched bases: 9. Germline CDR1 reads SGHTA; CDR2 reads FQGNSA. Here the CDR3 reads CASSLAWSGRASEQFF. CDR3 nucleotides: TGTGCCAGCAGCTTAGCATGGAGCGGGAGGGCCAGCGAGCAGTTCTTC.

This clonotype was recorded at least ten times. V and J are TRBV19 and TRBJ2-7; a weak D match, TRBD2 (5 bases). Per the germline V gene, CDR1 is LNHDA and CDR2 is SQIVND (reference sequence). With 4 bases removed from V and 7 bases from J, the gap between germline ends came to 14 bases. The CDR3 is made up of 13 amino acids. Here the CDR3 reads CASSSGFGSEQYF. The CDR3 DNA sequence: TGTGCCAGTAGTAGCGGGTTTGGCTCAGAGCAGTACTTC.

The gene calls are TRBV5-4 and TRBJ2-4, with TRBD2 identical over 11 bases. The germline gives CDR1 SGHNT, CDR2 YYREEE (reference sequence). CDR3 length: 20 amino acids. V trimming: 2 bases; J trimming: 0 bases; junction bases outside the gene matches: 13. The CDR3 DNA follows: TGTGCCAGCAGCTTAGGACTAGCGGGTTCCCCCCAGCTAGCCAAAAACATTCAGTACTTC. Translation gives CASSLGLAGSPQLAKNIQYF. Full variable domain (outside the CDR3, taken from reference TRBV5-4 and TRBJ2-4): ETGVTQSPTHLIKTRGQQVTLRCSSQSGHNTVSWYQQALGQGPQFIFQYYREEENGRGNFPPRFSGLQFPNYSSELNVNALELDDSALYLCASSLGLAGSPQLAKNIQYFGAGTRLSVL.

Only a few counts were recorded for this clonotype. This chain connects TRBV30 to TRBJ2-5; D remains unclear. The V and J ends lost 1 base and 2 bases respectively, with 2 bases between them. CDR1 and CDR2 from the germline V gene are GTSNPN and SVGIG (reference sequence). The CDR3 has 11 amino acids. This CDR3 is CAWSGQETQYF. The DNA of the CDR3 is TGTGCCTGGAGTGGTCAAGAGACCCAGTACTTC.

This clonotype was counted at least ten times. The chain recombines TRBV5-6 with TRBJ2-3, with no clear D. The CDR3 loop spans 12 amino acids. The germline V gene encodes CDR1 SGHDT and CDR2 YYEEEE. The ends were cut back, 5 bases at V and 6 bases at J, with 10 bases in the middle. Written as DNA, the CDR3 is TGTGCCAGCAGGACCGGGTCGGATACGCAGTATTTT. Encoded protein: CASRTGSDTQYF.

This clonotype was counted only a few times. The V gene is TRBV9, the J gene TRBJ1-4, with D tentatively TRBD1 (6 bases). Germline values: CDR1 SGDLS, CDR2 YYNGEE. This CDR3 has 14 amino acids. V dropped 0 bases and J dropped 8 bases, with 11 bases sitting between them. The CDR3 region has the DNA TGTGCCAGCAGCGTAGCGGACAGCCAGGAAAAACTGTTTTTT. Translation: CASSVADSQEKLFF.

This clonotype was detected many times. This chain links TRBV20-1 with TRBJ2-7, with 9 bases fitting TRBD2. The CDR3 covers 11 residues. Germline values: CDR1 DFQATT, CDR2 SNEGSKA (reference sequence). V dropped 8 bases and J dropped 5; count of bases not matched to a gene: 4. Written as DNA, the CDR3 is TGCAGTTCCGGGACTAGCAACGAGCAGTACTTC. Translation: CSSGTSNEQYF.

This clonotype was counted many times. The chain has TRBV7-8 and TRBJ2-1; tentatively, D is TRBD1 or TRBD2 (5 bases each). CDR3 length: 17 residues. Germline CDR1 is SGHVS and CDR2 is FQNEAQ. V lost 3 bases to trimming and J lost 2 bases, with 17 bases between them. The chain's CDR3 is CASSLQRFGTAYNEQFF. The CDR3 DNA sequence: TGTGCCAGCAGCTTGCAAAGGTTCGGGACGGCCTACAATGAGCAGTTCTTC.